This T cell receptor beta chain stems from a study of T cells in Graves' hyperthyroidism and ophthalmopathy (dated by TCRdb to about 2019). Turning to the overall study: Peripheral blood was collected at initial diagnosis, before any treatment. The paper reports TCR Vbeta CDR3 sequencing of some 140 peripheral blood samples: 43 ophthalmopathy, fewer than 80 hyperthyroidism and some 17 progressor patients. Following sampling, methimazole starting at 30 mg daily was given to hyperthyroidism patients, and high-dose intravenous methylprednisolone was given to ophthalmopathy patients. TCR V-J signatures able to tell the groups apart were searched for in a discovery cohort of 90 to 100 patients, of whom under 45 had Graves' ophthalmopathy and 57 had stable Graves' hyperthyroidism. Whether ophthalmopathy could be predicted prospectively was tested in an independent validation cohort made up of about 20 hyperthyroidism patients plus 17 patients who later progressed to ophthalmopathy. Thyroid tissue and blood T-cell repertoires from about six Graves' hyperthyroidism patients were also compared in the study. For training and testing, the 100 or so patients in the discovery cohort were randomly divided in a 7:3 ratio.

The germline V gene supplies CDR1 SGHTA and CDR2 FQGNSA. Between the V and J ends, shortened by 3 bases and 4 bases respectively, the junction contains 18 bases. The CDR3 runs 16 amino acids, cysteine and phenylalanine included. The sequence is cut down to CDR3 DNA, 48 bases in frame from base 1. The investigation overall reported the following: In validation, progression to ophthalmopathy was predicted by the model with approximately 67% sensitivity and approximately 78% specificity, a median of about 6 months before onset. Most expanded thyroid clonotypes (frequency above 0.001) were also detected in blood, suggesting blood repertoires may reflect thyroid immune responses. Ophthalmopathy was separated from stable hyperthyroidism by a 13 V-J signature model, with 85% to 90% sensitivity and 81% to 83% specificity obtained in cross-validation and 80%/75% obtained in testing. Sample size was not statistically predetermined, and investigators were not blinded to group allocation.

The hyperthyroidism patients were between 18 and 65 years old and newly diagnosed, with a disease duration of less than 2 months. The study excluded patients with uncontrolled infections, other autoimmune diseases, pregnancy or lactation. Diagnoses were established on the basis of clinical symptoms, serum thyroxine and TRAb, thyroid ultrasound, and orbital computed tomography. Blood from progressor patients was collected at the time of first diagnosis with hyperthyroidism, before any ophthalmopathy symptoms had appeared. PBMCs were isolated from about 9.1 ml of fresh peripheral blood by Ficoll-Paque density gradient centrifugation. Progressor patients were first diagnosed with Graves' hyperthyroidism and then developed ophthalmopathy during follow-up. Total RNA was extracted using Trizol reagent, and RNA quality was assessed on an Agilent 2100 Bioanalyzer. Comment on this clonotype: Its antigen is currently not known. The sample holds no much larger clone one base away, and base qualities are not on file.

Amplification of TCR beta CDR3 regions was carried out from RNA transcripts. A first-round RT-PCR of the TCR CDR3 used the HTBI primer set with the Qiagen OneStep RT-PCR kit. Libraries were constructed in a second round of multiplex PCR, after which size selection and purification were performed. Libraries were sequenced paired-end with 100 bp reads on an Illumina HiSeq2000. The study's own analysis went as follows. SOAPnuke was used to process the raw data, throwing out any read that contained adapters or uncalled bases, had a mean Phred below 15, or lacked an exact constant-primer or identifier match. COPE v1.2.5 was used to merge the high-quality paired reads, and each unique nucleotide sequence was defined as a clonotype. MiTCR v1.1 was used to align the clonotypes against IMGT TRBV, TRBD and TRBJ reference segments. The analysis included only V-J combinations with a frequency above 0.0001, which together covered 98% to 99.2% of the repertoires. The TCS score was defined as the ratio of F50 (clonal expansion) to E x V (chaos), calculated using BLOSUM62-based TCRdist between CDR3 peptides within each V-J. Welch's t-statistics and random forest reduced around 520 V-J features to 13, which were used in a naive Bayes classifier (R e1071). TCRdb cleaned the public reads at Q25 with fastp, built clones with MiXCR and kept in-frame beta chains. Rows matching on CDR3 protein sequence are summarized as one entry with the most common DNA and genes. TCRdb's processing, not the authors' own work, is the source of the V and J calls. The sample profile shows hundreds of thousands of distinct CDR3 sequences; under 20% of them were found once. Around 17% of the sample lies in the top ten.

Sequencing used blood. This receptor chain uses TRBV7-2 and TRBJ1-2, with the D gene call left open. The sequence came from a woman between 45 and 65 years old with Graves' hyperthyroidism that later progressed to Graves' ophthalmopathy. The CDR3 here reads CASSFRQSGYSYGYTF. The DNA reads TGTGCCAGCAGCTTTCGCCAGAGTGGGTATAGCTATGGCTACACCTTC.